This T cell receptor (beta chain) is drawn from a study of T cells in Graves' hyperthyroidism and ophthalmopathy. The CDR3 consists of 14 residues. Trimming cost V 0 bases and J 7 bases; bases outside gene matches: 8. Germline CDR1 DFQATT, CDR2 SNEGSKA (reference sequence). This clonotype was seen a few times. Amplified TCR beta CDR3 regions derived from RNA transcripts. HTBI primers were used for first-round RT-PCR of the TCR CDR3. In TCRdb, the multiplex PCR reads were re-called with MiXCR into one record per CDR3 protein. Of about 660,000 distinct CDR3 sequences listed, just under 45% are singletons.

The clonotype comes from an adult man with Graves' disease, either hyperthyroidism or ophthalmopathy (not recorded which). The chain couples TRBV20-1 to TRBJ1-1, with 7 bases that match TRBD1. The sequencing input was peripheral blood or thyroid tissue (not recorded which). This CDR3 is CSARDQTGIVEAFF. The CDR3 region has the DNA TGCAGTGCTAGAGATCAGACAGGGATTGTTGAAGCTTTCTTT.